Sequencing of this TCR beta chain was carried out in a study of blood T cell repertoires in COVID-19. Study-level background: The United States, Italy and Spain provided the acute and convalescent COVID-19 samples. From T cells, B-cell-depleted T cells, or PBMCs came the material, which was cDNA or gDNA.

This clone came up once. Original processing notes: Using reference gene primer amplification, nucleated cell counts were estimated. Libraries were prepared by immunoSEQ multiplex PCR; TCRdb keeps only in-frame clonotypes and omits some of them. Clone size and V and J calls were adopted from that table, with D and trimming inferred from the DNA. The table shows about 380,000 clones, with 81% occurring only once. Trimming removed 4 bases from V and 7 bases from J; junction bases left unmatched: 13. This CDR3 spans 15 amino acids. Germline V gene data show CDR1 as SGHTA and CDR2 as FQGNSA. This TCR came from a human donor with acute or convalescent COVID-19. The donor label of this sample is uncertain. Sequenced sample: peripheral blood. The chain couples TRBV7-2 to TRBJ2-7, with 7 positions matching TRBD1. CDR3 sequence: CASSSSGTVSGEQYF. As DNA, the CDR3 is TGTGCCAGCAGCTCCTCCGGGACAGTTTCAGGAGAGCAGTACTTC. Full variable domain (missing parts from reference TRBV7-2 and TRBJ2-7): GAGVSQSPSNKVTEKGKDVELRCDPISGHTALYWYRQSLGQGLEFLIYFQGNSAPDKSGLPSDRFSAERTGGSVSTLTIQRTQQEDSAVYLCASSSSGTVSGEQYFGPGTRLTVT.